Following are 29 T cell receptor beta chains from one sample sequenced in a study of identical twins. TCRdb used MiXCR to reprocess the 5' RACE reads, holding one entry per CDR3 protein. The repertoire holds 650,000 to 750,000 distinct CDR3 sequences, with approximately 22% as singletons. These records were also assigned to another study, of T cells expressing NK-cell markers.

Sequenced sample: PBMCs. The receptors shown here come from a woman under 30 in good health.

The chain couples TRBV20-1 to TRBJ1-1; D not certain. The germline V and J ends were trimmed by 5 bases and 1 base, with 11 bases remaining between them. Germline CDR1 reads DFQATT; CDR2 reads SNEGSKA (reference sequence). This CDR3 has 13 amino acids. The DNA of the CDR3 is TGCAGTGCTGCCAATTACCGGAACACTGAAGCTTTCTTT. Residues: CSAANYRNTEAFF.

The chain is built from TRBV20-1 and TRBJ2-1; 12 nucleotides line up with TRBD2. Unmatched junction bases numbered 8, after V lost 4 bases and J lost 7 bases. Per the germline V gene, CDR1 is DFQATT and CDR2 is SNEGSKA (reference sequence). This CDR3 comprises 15 residues. The chain's CDR3 is CSAMILAGGKNEQFF. In DNA form, the CDR3 reads TGCAGTGCTATGATTCTAGCGGGGGGGAAGAATGAGCAGTTCTTC.

The genes are TRBV20-1 and TRBJ2-7; tentatively, D is TRBD2 (5 bases). The CDR3 consists of 16 residues. Germline CDR1 is DFQATT and CDR2 is SNEGSKA (reference sequence). The V end lost 0 bases, the J end lost 0 bases, and 15 bases lay between the germline ends. CDR3 bases: TGCAGTGCTAGAGATCCCTCGAGCGGAGACTCCTACGAGCAGTACTTC. Amino acids: CSARDPSSGDSYEQYF.

This clonotype has more than one count but fewer than ten. The chain recombines TRBV20-1 with TRBJ2-3, with a tentative D call TRBD2 (6 bases). The CDR3 runs 14 residues. CDR1 DFQATT and CDR2 SNEGSKA come from the germline V gene (reference sequence). Trimming removed 7 bases at V and 4 bases at J, with 18 bases between. DNA for the CDR3: TGCAGTGGGGGTCGAAGGGAGGAGGCAGATACGCAGTATTTT. It encodes CSGGRREEADTQYF.

This clonotype was recorded at least ten times. The V and J genes are TRBV29-1 and TRBJ2-1; tentative D call: TRBD2 (6 bases). V shed 6 bases and J shed 3 bases, with 21 bases lying between them. The CDR3 has 16 residues. CDR1 SQVTM and CDR2 ANQGSEA come from the germline V gene. Here the CDR3 reads CSVDPGLAYLYNEQFF. The DNA for the CDR3 is TGCAGCGTGGACCCGGGCCTAGCGTACCTCTACAATGAGCAGTTCTTC.

This clonotype has only a few counts. V usage is TRBV20-1 and J usage is TRBJ2-5; maybe TRBD2 (6 bases). V dropped 4 bases and J dropped 4 bases, with 13 bases sitting between them. CDR1 and CDR2 (germline): DFQATT, SNEGSKA (reference sequence). The CDR3 has 13 residues. CDR3 region: CSAKGGFAETQYF. The CDR3 region has the DNA TGCAGTGCTAAAGGAGGGTTCGCAGAGACCCAGTACTTC.

The chain carries TRBV20-1 and TRBJ2-7; possible D gene TRBD2, 7 bases. This CDR3 comprises 15 residues. The V gene lost 1 base and the J gene lost 6 bases, with 19 bases spanning the gap. Looked up from germline, CDR1 is DFQATT and CDR2 is SNEGSKA (reference sequence). The CDR3 DNA follows: TGCAGTGCTAGAGGTTTCCGTGGGCGGGGGCCCGAGCAGTACTTC. Translated, it gives CSARGFRGRGPEQYF.

This clonotype showed up just a few times. This rearrangement joins TRBV7-2 to TRBJ2-1, with 8 bases lining up with TRBD2. This CDR3 is built from 16 residues. With V trimmed by 3 bases and J by 5 bases, 9 bases remained unmatched. CDR1 is SGHTA and CDR2 is FQGNSA in the germline V gene. CDR3 DNA sequence: TGTGCCAGCAGCTTTAGAGGAACTAGCGGTAACAATGAGCAGTTCTTC. This codes for CASSFRGTSGNNEQFF.

This clonotype turned up a few times. This chain connects TRBV12-3 or TRBV12-4 to TRBJ2-1, with a possible D match to TRBD1 (6 bases). Between the trimmed V and J ends, which lost 8 bases and 7 bases, there was a span of 24 bases. The CDR3 consists of 16 residues. CDR3 nucleotides: TGTGCCAGCTCCAAGAGGGGACACCCTTCAAGGAATGAGCAGTTCTTC. Translating gives CASSKRGHPSRNEQFF.

The chain links TRBV25-1 to TRBJ2-1; D is ambiguous. Trimming stripped 2 bases from V and 4 bases from J, with 6 bases between. The germline gives CDR1 MGHDK, CDR2 SYGVNS. This CDR3 has 13 amino acids. CDR3 protein: CASSERDYNEQFF. The DNA for the CDR3 is TGTGCCAGCAGTGAACGCGATTACAATGAGCAGTTCTTC.

V and J are TRBV5-6 and TRBJ1-2; 7 bases align to TRBD1. From germline, CDR1 is SGHDT and CDR2 YYEEEE. After removal of 4 bases from V and 4 bases from J, the junction contained 7 bases not matched to a gene. The CDR3 sequence is 14 residues long. This chain's CDR3 is CASSLRQGLYGYTF. CDR3 in DNA: TGTGCCAGCAGCCTCCGACAGGGACTCTATGGCTACACCTTC. The full variable domain, with the rest looked up from reference TRBV5-6 and TRBJ1-2, is DAGVTQSPTHLIKTRGQQVTLRCSPKSGHDTVSWYQQALGQGPQFIFQYYEEEERQRGNFPDRFSGHQFPNYSSELNVNALLLGDSALYLCASSLRQGLYGYTFGSGTRLTVV.

This clonotype was observed once. This chain uses TRBV20-1 with TRBJ1-2; the D gene is possibly TRBD1 (5 bases). CDR3 length: 14 amino acids. Trimming left V 0 bases short and J 6 bases short, with 14 bases between. Germline V gives CDR1 DFQATT, CDR2 SNEGSKA (reference sequence). CDR3 residues: CSARDDRGFHGYTF. In nucleotides, the CDR3 is TGCAGTGCTAGAGATGATCGGGGGTTCCATGGCTACACCTTC.

The chain has TRBV29-1 and TRBJ2-1; TRBD2 agrees at 7 bases. The CDR3 is 9 amino acids. Germline CDR1 and CDR2: SQVTM and ANQGSEA. The CDR3 nucleotides read TGCAGGGGGAGGGGTGGGCAGTTCTTC. It encodes CRGRGGQFF.

V gene TRBV18 combines with J gene TRBJ2-7; D ambiguous. The germline gives CDR1 KGHSH, CDR2 LQKENI. V was trimmed by 3 bases and J by 5 bases, leaving 11 bases between them. The CDR3 runs to 13 residues. The CDR3 loop reads CASSPSPVNEQYF. The CDR3 DNA reads TGTGCCAGCTCACCGTCACCGGTCAACGAGCAGTACTTC.

This clonotype has just a few counts. The V call is TRBV7-6, the J call TRBJ1-2, with a weak D call TRBD1 (5 bases). Trimming left V 3 bases short and J 7 bases short, with 9 bases between. The CDR3 has 12 amino acids. Germline V gene lookup returns CDR1 SGHVS and CDR2 FNYEAQ. The CDR3 loop is CASSFAGFGYTF. The CDR3 region has the DNA TGTGCCAGCAGCTTCGCAGGGTTTGGCTACACCTTC.

The CDR3 loop is CASSFWTSGPSGYQETQYF. The CDR3 DNA reads TGTGCCAGCAGCTTCTGGACTAGCGGGCCCAGTGGGTACCAAGAGACCCAGTACTTC. The rearrangement links TRBV11-1 to TRBJ2-5, with 11 bases that match TRBD2. The trim removed 3 bases at V and 0 bases at J, leaving 12 bases unmatched. CDR3 length equals 19 residues. CDR1 is SGHAT and CDR2 is FQDESV in the germline V gene (reference sequence).

V gene TRBV29-1 combines with J gene TRBJ2-7; D gene ambiguous. V was pared by 5 bases and J by 2 bases, with 10 bases between. The germline gives CDR1 SQVTM, CDR2 ANQGSEA. This CDR3 is 12 amino acids long. Here the CDR3 DNA reads TGCAGCGTTCAGCAGGTCACCTACGAGCAGTACTTC. Its protein product is CSVQQVTYEQYF.

This clonotype was detected a few times. The chain's CDR3 is CASSARRRTGDGYTF. The CDR3 DNA sequence: TGTGCCAGCAGTGCACGCCGTCGGACAGGGGATGGCTACACCTTC. The rearrangement links TRBV12-3 or TRBV12-4 to TRBJ1-2, with TRBD1 matching over 9 bases. The CDR3 consists of 15 residues. The V and J ends lost 5 bases and 6 bases, in that order; junction bases with no gene match: 10.

Only a few counts were recorded for this clonotype. V gene TRBV12-3 or TRBV12-4 combines with J gene TRBJ2-3; 13 nucleotides line up with TRBD2. The trim removed 5 bases at V and 8 bases at J, leaving 10 bases unmatched. CDR3 length equals 16 residues. In DNA form, the CDR3 reads TGTGCCAGCAGTACAACTAGCGGGAGGGCCCCTCCTACGCAGTATTTT. The encoded protein is CASSTTSGRAPPTQYF.

This clonotype has only a few counts. The chain recombines TRBV6-1 with TRBJ2-1; 7 positions match TRBD2. The V gene end was trimmed by 5 bases and the J gene end by 7 bases; junction bases not matched to a gene: 14. This CDR3 is 16 amino acids long. The V gene's germline CDR1 is MNHNS and CDR2 SASEGT. CDR3 nucleotides: TGTGCCAGCAGTCCCGCGGGACTAAGGGGTGTAAATGAGCAGTTCTTC. This encodes CASSPAGLRGVNEQFF.

The chain combines TRBV20-1 with TRBJ2-3; tentatively, D is TRBD1 or TRBD2 (6 bases each). CDR1 and CDR2 (germline): DFQATT, SNEGSKA (reference sequence). With 6 bases removed from V and 2 bases from J, the gap between germline ends came to 15 bases. The CDR3 runs to 14 residues. CDR3 bases: TGCAGTGCAGAGGGGGGACTCAACACAGATACGCAGTATTTT. This codes for CSAEGGLNTDTQYF.

V usage is TRBV12-3 or TRBV12-4 and J usage is TRBJ2-3, with D possibly being TRBD2 (6 bases). CDR3 length: 14 residues. Trimming removed 6 bases from V and 3 bases from J, with 13 bases in between. The CDR3 bases are TGTGCCAGCAGCCCGACTAGGGCGACAGATACGCAGTATTTT. Its protein product is CASSPTRATDTQYF.

The genes are TRBV7-9 and TRBJ2-7; the D gene is possibly TRBD2 (5 bases). The V gene lost 4 bases and the J gene lost 3 bases, with 13 bases spanning the gap. The CDR3 length is 14 residues. Germline V gives CDR1 SEHNR, CDR2 FQNEAQ (reference sequence). The CDR3 sequence: CASSWTTNFYEQYF. The CDR3 coding sequence is TGTGCCAGCAGCTGGACGACTAATTTCTACGAGCAGTACTTC.

This clonotype was detected a few times. This chain uses TRBV20-1 with TRBJ1-5; 7 bases line up with TRBD1. V lost 0 bases to trimming and J lost 3 bases; unmatched junction nucleotides: 5. Germline V CDR1 and CDR2: DFQATT, SNEGSKA (reference sequence). This CDR3 has 15 amino acids. The CDR3 DNA reads TGCAGTGCTAGAGATTCGGGACAGTTCAATCAGCCCCAGCATTTT. Its translation is CSARDSGQFNQPQHF.

This clonotype has just one count. The gene calls are TRBV5-1 and TRBJ2-5; 8 nucleotides agree with TRBD2. The CDR3 totals 15 residues. J lost 4 bases, V lost 4 bases, and 9 bases had no gene match. Germline V gives CDR1 SGHRS, CDR2 YFSETQ. The CDR3 nucleotides read TGCGCCAGCAGCCTGGCACCGAGCGGGAGAGAGACCCAGTACTTC. Its translation: CASSLAPSGRETQYF.

This clonotype was counted a few times. CDR3 sequence reads: CASRRASRSGEQFF. The CDR3 region has the DNA TGCGCCAGCAGACGAGCATCTAGGTCGGGTGAGCAGTTCTTC. V usage is TRBV5-1 and J usage is TRBJ2-1; no reliable D call. The CDR3 totals 14 residues. The germline V gene encodes CDR1 SGHRS and CDR2 YFSETQ. The V and J ends lost 5 bases and 9 bases respectively, with 18 bases between them.

This clonotype was found many times. The V and J genes are TRBV20-1 and TRBJ1-5; D perhaps matches TRBD1 (6 bases). CDR1 is DFQATT and CDR2 is SNEGSKA in the germline V gene (reference sequence). This CDR3 contains 16 residues. Trimming took off 4 bases at V and 3 bases at J, with 19 bases between the two ends. CDR3: CSAKRDRLQNNQPQHF. CDR3 DNA sequence: TGCAGTGCTAAGAGAGACAGGTTGCAAAACAATCAGCCCCAGCATTTT.

This rearrangement joins TRBV19 to TRBJ1-1; D gene ambiguous. Germline loops: CDR1 LNHDA, CDR2 SQIVND (reference sequence). The V and J ends lost 1 base and 4 bases respectively, with 10 bases between them. The CDR3 is 14 residues long. Here the CDR3 reads CASSIGQVGTEAFF. CDR3 sequence (DNA): TGTGCCAGTAGTATAGGGCAGGTGGGCACTGAAGCTTTCTTT.

This clonotype was observed a handful of times. The rearrangement links TRBV18 to TRBJ2-1; perhaps TRBD2 as D (6 bases). Germline values: CDR1 KGHSH, CDR2 LQKENI. V lost 3 bases, J lost 0 bases, and 15 bases lay in between. The CDR3 loop spans 17 amino acids. The CDR3 reads CASSPHAPGASYNEQFF. The CDR3 nucleotides are TGTGCCAGCTCACCGCATGCCCCGGGAGCCTCCTACAATGAGCAGTTCTTC.